This TCR beta chain was captured by sequencing in a study of siplizumab effects on memory and regulatory T cells (dated by TCRdb to the late 2010s). About the full investigation: The study looked at the effect of siplizumab, an anti-CD2 antibody, on alloreactive T-cell subsets in allogeneic mixed lymphocyte reactions made from human PBMCs. Results and caveats for the whole study, not just this receptor: Roughly 75-97% of proliferating CD4+ or CD8+ clones could not be assigned a naive or memory phenotype. Siplizumab significantly lowered the cumulative frequency of alloreactive sequences that could be traced to unstimulated CD4+ memory T cells. Because sequences below about 10^-5 frequency were poorly captured, only a minor fraction of alloreactive clones could be mapped to unstimulated subsets. Unstimulated naive T cells appeared more diverse than memory T cells, and naive cells seemed to contribute substantially to the alloresponse. Of the alloreactive CD4+ clones that could be mapped, the Treg-derived share averaged approximately 69% with siplizumab compared with about 25% in control reactions. Whether proliferating Tregs from siplizumab cultures were suppressive was not functionally confirmed.

To prepare the library, the immunoSEQ multiplex PCR assay was applied. Each sample had some 94,000 TCR templates assayed by the deep sequencing platform. Genomic DNA extracted from sorted T cells was the material used for TCRbeta CDR3 sequencing. The original methods were these. The R programming language was used for clonal analysis of TCRbeta CDR3 data. Alloreactive CD4+ and CD8+ clones were defined by comparing unstimulated samples with post-reaction CFSE-low samples. Regulatory or non-regulatory origin of alloreactive CD4+ clones was assigned by matching sequences to the sorted unstimulated Treg and non-Treg repertoires. The table comes from immuneACCESS by way of TCRdb, which keeps in-frame sequences with V and J called. Part of the clones is missing from these tables; in studies checked, under half for an unresolved V gene and the rest for unknown reasons. That table supplies the V and J calls and clone size; D and trimming were determined from the DNA. In all, the sample holds approximately 100,000 clones, and about 94% of those were seen once. About 1.2% of the sample is in the top ten clones.

TCRbeta CDR3 sequencing was performed on sorted unstimulated T cells and on proliferating T cells recovered from mixed lymphocyte reactions. Fresh whole blood from some eleven HLA-typed healthy donors was used to isolate PBMCs. To map where alloreactive clones came from, unstimulated CD4+ non-regulatory T cells were FACS-sorted. Trimming takes 5 bases off V and 2 bases off J; junction bases not matched to a gene: 8. Per the germline V gene, SGHAT is the CDR1 and FQNNGV is the CDR2. Including cysteine and phenylalanine, the CDR3 has 16 amino acids. This entry keeps only the CDR3 DNA: 48 bases, framed from base 1. About this clone itself: Its binding antigen is unknown. Base qualities are not provided; no much larger clone lies one nucleotide away.

The receptor's source is a human donor in good health. The sequenced material came from non-Treg CD4+ T cells sorted from blood. In the paper's terms, the cell subset or site label means: FACS-sorted unstimulated CD4+ non-regulatory T cells. The rearrangement joined TRBV11-2 to TRBJ2-2; 7 bases in between match TRBD2. The CDR3 reads as follows: CASSLRGGLNTGELFF. The nucleotide sequence reads TGTGCCAGCAGCCTTCGCGGGGGACTTAACACCGGGGAGCTGTTTTTT. Where the CDR3 stops, the reference TRBV11-2 and TRBJ2-2 genes take over; the full variable domain is EAGVAQSPRYKIIEKRQSVAFWCNPISGHATLYWYQQILGQGPKLLIQFQNNGVVDDSQLPKDRFSAERLKGVDSTLKIQPAKLEDSAVYLCASSLRGGLNTGELFFGEGSRLTVL.